This T cell receptor (beta chain) came from a study of identical twins. Study-level results: While abundant cord blood beta clonotypes carried fewer insertions, memory repertoires showed no such pattern. Donors were not followed over many years; analysis was cross-sectional.

Comments on this clonotype: The antigen is undetermined.

A universal primer site was incorporated via template switching, and the cDNA contained unique molecular identifiers. TCRdb ran MiXCR on the 5' RACE reads and lists one entry per CDR3 protein. In the table there are about 240,000 distinct CDR3 sequences, approximately 11% of which are singletons. Germline-derived CDR1 and CDR2 are SGHAT and FQNNGV. The CDR3 consists of 12 residues. Trimming cost V 3 bases and J 6 bases, with 8 bases left between them. The same data also went into a second study, on yellow fever vaccine responses in identical twins. That paper adds: Each twin's T cell response to the vaccine was reported to look partly convergent and partly personalized.

Sequenced sample: memory (CD45RO+) T cells sorted from blood. The chain joins TRBV11-2 to TRBJ1-1; D ambiguous. This clonotype was obtained from a woman aged 18 to 35 in good health. The CDR3 loop is CASSLGRSEAFF. The CDR3 region has the DNA TGTGCCAGCAGCTTGGGCCGTTCTGAAGCTTTCTTT.